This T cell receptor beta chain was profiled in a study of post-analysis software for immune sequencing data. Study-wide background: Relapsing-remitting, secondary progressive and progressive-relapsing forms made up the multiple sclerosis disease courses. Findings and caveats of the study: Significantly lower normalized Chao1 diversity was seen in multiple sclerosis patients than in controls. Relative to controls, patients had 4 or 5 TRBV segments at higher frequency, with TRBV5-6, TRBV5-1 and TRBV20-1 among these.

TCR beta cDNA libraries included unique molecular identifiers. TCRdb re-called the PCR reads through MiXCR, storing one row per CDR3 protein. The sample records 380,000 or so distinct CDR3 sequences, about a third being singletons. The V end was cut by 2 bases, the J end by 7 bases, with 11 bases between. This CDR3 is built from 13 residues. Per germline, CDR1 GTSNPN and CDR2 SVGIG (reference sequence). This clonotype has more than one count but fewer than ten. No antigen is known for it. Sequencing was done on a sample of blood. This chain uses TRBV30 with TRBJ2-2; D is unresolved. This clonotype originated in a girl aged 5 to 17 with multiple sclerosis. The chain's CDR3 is CAWSLLIGGELFF. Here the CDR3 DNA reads TGTGCCTGGAGTTTACTAATTGGCGGGGAGCTGTTTTTT. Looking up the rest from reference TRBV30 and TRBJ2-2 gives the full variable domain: SQTIHQWPATLVQPVGSPLSLECTVEGTSNPNLYWYRQAAGRGLQLLFYSVGIGQISSEVPQNLSASRPQDRQFILSSKKLLLSDSGFYLCAWSLLIGGELFFGEGSRLTVL.